This paragraph covers one T cell receptor beta chain sequence. Trimming took off 4 bases at V and 0 bases at J, with 16 bases between the two ends. Germline values: CDR1 LGHDT, CDR2 YNNKEL (reference sequence). The CDR3 totals 16 residues. TCRdb reanalysed the RT-PCR reads using MiXCR and keeps one entry per CDR3 protein. The sample has a few hundred thousand distinct CDR3 sequences, about 11% seen once. The data are from a study of response to subunit inactivated influenza vaccine. The same specimen was also included in a second study, on T cells expressing NK-cell markers. That study reports: UMIs were included in TCR beta cDNA generated by 5'RACE template switching. Sequencing covered eight donors, seven HCMV-seropositive and one seronegative. These clonotypes also led the CD3+CD56-NKG2C+ fraction in several donors.

The receptor was isolated from a man aged 50 to 59 who received an inactivated influenza vaccine. The sample here was PBMCs from blood, taken on the day of vaccination. V and J are TRBV3-1 and TRBJ2-7, with D perhaps TRBD1 (5 bases). CDR3 in DNA: TGTGCCAGCAGCCGTTGGCAGGACATCCGCTCCTACGAGCAGTACTTC. Protein: CASSRWQDIRSYEQYF.